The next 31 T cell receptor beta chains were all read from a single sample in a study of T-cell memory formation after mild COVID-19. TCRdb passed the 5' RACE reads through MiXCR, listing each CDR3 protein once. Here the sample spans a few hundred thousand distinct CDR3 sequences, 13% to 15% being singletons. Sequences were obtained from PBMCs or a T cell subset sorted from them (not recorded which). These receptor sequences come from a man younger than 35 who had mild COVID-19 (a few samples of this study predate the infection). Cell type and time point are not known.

In DNA, the CDR3 is TGTGCCAGCAGCTCCCTGGGGCAGGGTATGTTCGATGAGCAGTTCTTC. It codes for CASSSLGQGMFDEQFF. This sequence joins TRBV7-8 and TRBJ2-1; tentatively, D is TRBD1 (5 bases). Germline values: CDR1 SGHVS, CDR2 FQNEAQ. CDR3 length: 16 residues. The ends were cut back, 4 bases at V and 8 bases at J, with 21 bases in the middle.

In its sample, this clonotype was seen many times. This chain's CDR3 is CASSYSRETQYF. The CDR3 DNA reads as TGTGCCAGCAGTTACTCGAGAGAGACCCAGTACTTC. The rearrangement joins TRBV6-5 to TRBJ2-5; the D is unclear. Per the germline V gene, CDR1 is MNHEY and CDR2 is SVGAGI. Trimming removed 0 bases at V and 4 bases at J, with 3 bases between. This CDR3 region has 12 residues.

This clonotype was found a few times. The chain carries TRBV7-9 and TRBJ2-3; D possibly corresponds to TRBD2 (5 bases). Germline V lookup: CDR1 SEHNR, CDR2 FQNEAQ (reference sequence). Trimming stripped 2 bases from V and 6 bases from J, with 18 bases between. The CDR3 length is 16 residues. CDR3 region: CASSLLEGSRTDTQYF. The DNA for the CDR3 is TGTGCCAGCAGCTTATTAGAGGGATCTCGTACGGATACGCAGTATTTT.

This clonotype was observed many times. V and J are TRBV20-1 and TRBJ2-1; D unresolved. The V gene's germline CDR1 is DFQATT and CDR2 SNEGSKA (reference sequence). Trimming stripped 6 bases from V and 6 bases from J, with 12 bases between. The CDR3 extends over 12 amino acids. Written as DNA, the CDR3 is TGCAGTGCGGACCGACGGCTCAATGAGCAGTTCTTC. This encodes CSADRRLNEQFF.

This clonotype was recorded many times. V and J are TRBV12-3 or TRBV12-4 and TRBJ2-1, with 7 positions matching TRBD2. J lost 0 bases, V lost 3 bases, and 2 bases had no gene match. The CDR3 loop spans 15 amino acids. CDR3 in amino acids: CASSFGGGSYNEQFF. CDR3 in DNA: TGTGCCAGCAGTTTTGGGGGGGGCTCCTACAATGAGCAGTTCTTC.

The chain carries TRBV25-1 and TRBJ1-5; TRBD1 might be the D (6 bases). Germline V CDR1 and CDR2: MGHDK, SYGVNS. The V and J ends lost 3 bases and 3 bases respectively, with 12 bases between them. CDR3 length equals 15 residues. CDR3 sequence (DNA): TGTGCCAGCAGTGACCGAGGGGGGGCCAATCAGCCCCAGCATTTT. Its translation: CASSDRGGANQPQHF.

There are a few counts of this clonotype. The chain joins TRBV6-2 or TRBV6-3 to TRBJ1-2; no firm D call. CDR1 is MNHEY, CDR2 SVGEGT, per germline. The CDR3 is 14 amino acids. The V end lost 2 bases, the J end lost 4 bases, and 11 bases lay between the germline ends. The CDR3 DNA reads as TGTGCCAGCAGTTACGGAAAGGCCTCCTATGGCTACACCTTC. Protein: CASSYGKASYGYTF.

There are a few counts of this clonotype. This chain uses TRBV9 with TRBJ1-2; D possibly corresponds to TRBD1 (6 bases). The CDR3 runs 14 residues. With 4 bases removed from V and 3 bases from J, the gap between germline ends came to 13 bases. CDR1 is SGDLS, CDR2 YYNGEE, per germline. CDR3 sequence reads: CASSPGPGDYGYTF. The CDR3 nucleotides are TGTGCCAGCAGCCCTGGGCCAGGGGACTATGGCTACACCTTC.

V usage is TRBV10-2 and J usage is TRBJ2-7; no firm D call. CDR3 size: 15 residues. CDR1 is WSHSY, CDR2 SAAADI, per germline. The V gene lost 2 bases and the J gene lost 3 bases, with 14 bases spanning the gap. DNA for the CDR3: TGCGCCAGCAGTGAGGTCCGTTCCCTAGGCTACGAGCAGTACTTC. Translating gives CASSEVRSLGYEQYF.

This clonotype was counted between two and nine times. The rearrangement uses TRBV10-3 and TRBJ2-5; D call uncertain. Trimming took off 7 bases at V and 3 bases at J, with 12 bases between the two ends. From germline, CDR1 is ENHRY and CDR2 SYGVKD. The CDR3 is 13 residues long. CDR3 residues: CAITRDTEETQYF. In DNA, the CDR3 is TGTGCCATCACAAGGGATACCGAAGAGACCCAGTACTTC.

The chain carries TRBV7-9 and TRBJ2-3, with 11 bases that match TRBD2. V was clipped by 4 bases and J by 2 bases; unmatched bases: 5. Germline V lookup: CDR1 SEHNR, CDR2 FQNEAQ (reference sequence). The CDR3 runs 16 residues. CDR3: CASSSRLAGHTDTQYF. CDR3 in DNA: TGTGCCAGCAGCTCCCGACTAGCGGGGCACACAGATACGCAGTATTTT.

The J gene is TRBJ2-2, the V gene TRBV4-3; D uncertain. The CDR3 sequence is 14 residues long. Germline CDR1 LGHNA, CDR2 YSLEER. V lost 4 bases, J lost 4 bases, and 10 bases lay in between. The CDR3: CASSRRHPTGELFF. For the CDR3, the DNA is TGCGCCAGCAGCCGGAGACACCCCACCGGGGAGCTGTTTTTT.

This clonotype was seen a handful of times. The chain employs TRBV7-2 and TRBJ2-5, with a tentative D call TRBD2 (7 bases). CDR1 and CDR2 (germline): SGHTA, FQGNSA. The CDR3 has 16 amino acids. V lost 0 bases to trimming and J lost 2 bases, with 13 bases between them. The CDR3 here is CASSLAQGRGQETQYF. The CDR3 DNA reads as TGTGCCAGCAGCTTAGCGCAGGGGAGGGGACAAGAGACCCAGTACTTC.

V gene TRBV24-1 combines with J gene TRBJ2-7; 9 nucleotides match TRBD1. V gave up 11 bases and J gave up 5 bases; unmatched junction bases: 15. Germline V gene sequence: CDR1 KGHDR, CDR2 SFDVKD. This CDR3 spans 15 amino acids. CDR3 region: CASQPQGAEVDEQYF. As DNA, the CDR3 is TGTGCCAGCCAACCACAGGGGGCAGAGGTCGACGAGCAGTACTTC.

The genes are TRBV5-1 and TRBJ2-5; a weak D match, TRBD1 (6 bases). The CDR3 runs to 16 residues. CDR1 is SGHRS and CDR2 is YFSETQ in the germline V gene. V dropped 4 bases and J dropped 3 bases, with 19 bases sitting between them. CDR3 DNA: TGCGCCAGCAGCAAATCCGGGACACTAAATGAAGAGACCCAGTACTTC. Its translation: CASSKSGTLNEETQYF.

In DNA form, the CDR3 reads TGTGCCAGCAGCCGACTGGGCGGCTATGAGCAGTTCTTC. Protein: CASSRLGGYEQFF. V gene TRBV7-3 combines with J gene TRBJ2-1; no firm D call. CDR3 length: 13 residues. Per the germline V gene, CDR1 is SGHTA and CDR2 is FQGTGA. Trimming stripped 5 bases from V and 8 bases from J, with 13 bases between.

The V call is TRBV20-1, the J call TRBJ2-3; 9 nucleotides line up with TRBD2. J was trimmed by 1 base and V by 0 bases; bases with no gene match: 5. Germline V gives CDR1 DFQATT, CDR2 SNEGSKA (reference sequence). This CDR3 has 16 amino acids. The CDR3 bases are TGCAGTGCTAGAGATCCGCGGACTAGCGGCACAGATACGCAGTATTTT. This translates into CSARDPRTSGTDTQYF.

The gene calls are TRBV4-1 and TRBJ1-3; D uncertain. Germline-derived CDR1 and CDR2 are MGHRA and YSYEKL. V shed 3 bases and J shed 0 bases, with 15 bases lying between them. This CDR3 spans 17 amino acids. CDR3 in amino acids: CASSHALAGLSGNTIYF. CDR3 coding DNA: TGCGCCAGCAGCCACGCTTTGGCGGGTCTCTCTGGAAACACCATATATTTT.

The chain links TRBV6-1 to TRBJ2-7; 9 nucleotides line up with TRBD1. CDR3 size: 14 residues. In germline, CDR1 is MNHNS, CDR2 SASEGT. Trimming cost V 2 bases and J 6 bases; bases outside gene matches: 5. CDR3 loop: CASSEPGTGTEQYV. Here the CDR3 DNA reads TGTGCCAGCAGTGAACCGGGGACAGGGACCGAGCAGTACGTC.

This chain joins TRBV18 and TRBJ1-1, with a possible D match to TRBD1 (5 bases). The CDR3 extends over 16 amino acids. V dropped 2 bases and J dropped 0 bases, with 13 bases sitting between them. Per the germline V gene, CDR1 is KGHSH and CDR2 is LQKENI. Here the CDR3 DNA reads TGTGCCAGCTCACCAAATGGTGACAGACTGAACACTGAAGCTTTCTTT. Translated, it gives CASSPNGDRLNTEAFF.

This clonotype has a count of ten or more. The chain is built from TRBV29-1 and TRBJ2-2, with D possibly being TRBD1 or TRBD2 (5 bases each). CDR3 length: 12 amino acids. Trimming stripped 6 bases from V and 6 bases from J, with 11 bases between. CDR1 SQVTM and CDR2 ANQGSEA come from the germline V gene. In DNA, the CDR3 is TGCAGCGTGGAGGTGACAGCCGGGGAGCTGTTTTTT. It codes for CSVEVTAGELFF.

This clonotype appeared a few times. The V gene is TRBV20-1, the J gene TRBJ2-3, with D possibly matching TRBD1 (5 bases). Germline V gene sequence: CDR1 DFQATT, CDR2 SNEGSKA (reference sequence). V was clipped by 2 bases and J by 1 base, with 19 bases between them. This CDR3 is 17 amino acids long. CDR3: CSARSWALTVGTDTQYF. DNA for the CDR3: TGCAGTGCTAGATCCTGGGCATTGACAGTAGGCACAGATACGCAGTATTTT.

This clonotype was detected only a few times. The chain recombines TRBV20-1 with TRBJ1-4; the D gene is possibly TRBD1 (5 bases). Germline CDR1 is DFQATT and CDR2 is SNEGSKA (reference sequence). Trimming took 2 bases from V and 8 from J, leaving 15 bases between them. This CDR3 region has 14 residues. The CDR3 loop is CSARQGSPGEKLFF. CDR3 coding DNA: TGCAGTGCTAGACAGGGCTCTCCAGGGGAAAAACTGTTTTTT.

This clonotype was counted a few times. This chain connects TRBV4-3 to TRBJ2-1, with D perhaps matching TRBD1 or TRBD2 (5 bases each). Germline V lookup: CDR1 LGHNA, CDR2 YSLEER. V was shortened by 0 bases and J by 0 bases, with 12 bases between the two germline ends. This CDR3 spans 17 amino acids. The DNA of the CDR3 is TGCGCCAGCAGCCAAGATTTGGGGGTTCTCTCCTACAATGAGCAGTTCTTC. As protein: CASSQDLGVLSYNEQFF.

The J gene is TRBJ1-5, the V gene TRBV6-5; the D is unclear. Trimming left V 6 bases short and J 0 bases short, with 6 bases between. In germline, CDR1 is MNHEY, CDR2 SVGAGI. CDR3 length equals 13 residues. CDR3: CASSTTSNQPQHF. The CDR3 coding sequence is TGTGCCAGCAGCACAACTAGCAATCAGCCCCAGCATTTT.

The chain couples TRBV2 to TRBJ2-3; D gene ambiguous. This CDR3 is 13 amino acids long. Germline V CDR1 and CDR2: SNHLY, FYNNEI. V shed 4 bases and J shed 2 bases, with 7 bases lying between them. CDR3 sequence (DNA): TGTGCCAGCAGTGTTGGGATCACAGATACGCAGTATTTT. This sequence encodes CASSVGITDTQYF.

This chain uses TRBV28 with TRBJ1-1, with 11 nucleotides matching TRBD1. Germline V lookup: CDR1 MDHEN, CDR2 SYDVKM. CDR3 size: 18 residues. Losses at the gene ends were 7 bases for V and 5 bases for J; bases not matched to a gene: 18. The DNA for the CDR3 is TGTGCCAGCACCGAGGGGGGGGGACAGGGGGGCTCAGGGACTGAAGCTTTCTTT. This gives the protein CASTEGGGQGGSGTEAFF.

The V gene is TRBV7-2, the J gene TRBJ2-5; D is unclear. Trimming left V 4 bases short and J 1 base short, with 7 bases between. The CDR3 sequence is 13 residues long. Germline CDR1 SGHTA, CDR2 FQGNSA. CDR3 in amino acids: CASSSVVQETQYF. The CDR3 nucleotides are TGTGCCAGCAGCTCAGTCGTCCAAGAGACCCAGTACTTC.

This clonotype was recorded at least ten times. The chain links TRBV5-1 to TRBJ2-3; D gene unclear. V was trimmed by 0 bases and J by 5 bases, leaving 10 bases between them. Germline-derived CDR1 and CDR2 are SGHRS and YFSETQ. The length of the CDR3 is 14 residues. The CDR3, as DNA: TGCGCCAGCAGCTTGGGTGTGCAAGGAGATACGCAGTATTTT. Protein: CASSLGVQGDTQYF.

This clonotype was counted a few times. The CDR3 reads CASSFSLLEQFF. The CDR3 region has the DNA TGTGCCAGCAGCTTCTCTCTCCTCGAGCAGTTCTTC. V is TRBV5-6 and J is TRBJ2-1; D call uncertain. From germline, CDR1 is SGHDT and CDR2 YYEEEE. V lost 2 bases and J lost 10, with 10 bases in between. This CDR3 has 12 residues.

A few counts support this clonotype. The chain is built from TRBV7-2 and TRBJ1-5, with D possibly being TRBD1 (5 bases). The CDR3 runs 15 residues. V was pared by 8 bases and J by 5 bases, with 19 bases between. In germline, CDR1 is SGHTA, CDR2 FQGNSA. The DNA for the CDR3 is TGTGCCAGCTCCGCAGGGTCTGGGGAACATCAGCCCCAGCATTTT. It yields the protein CASSAGSGEHQPQHF. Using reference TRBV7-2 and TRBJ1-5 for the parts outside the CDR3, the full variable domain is GAGVSQSPSNKVTEKGKDVELRCDPISGHTALYWYRQSLGQGLEFLIYFQGNSAPDKSGLPSDRFSAERTGGSVSTLTIQRTQQEDSAVYLCASSAGSGEHQPQHFGDGTRLSIL.